The next 3 T cell receptor beta chains were all read from a single sample in a study of blood T cell repertoires in COVID-19. TCRdb's table, derived via immunoSEQ multiplex PCR, lists solely in-frame clones and lacks some. Altogether 50,000 or so clones are present, 85% to 90% being singletons, with the ten largest covering about 13%. The sequencing sample was made of peripheral blood. These receptors were obtained from a man aged 55-75 years with active COVID-19.

The chain couples TRBV19 to TRBJ1-6; 8 bases line up with TRBD1. Losses at the gene ends were 6 bases for V and 9 bases for J; bases not matched to a gene: 4. CDR3 length equals 13 residues. Germline CDR1 and CDR2: LNHDA and SQIVND (reference sequence). CDR3 nucleotides: TGTGCCAGTAGCGGGACAGGCACTTCACCCCTCCACTTT. Amino acids: CASSGTGTSPLHF.

The chain joins TRBV15 to TRBJ1-1; maybe TRBD1 (6 bases). Per the germline V gene, CDR1 is LNHNV and CDR2 is YYDKDF (reference sequence). The CDR3 length is 16 residues. V was trimmed by 1 base and J by 7 bases, leaving 19 bases between them. The CDR3 DNA is TGTGCCACCAGCAGAGCTGGGGCAGGGGAGGGTATTGAAGCTTTCTTT. Protein product: CATSRAGAGEGIEAFF.

V is TRBV6-2 or TRBV6-3 and J is TRBJ2-7, with D maybe TRBD1 (7 bases). The CDR3 is 17 residues long. V was cut by 6 bases and J by 2 bases, with 23 bases left in between. In germline, CDR1 is MNHEY, CDR2 SVGEGT. The CDR3 loop is CASSNSGPFRGAYEQYF. The CDR3 DNA is TGTGCCAGCAGCAATAGCGGACCTTTCAGGGGGGCCTACGAGCAGTACTTC.